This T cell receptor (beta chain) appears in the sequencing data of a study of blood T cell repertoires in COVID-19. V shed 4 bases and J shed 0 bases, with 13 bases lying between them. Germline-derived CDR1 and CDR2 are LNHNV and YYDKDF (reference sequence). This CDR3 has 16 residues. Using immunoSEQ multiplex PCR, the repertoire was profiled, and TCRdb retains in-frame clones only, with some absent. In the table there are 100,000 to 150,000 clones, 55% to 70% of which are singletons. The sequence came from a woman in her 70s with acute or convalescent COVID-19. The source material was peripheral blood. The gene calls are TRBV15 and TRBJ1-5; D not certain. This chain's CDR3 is CATSKRADDSNQPQHF. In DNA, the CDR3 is TGTGCCACCAGCAAAAGAGCTGATGATAGCAATCAGCCCCAGCATTTT.